Below, 19 T cell receptor beta chains from the same sample are listed, as sequenced in a study of brain metastases from non-small cell lung cancer. The repertoire was sequenced with immunoSEQ multiplex PCR; TCRdb's copy has only in-frame clones and lacks some. The repertoire holds more than 350 clones, with roughly 89% as singletons. What was sequenced was primary lung tumor tissue. The receptors stem from a donor aged 40 or over with non-small cell lung cancer.

Regarding this clone: A junction end diverges from the germline sequence, so it may reflect a read error. V is TRBV19 and J is TRBJ2-3; D is ambiguous. From germline, CDR1 is LNHDA and CDR2 SQIVND (reference sequence). The CDR3 is 12 residues long. In DNA, the CDR3 is TGTGCCAATAGTATAGGAACCGATACGCAGTATTTT. As protein: CANSIGTDTQYF.

The rearrangement links TRBV4-3 to TRBJ2-3; 8 bases agree with TRBD1. Unmatched junction bases numbered 7, after V lost 0 bases and J lost 2 bases. Germline V CDR1 and CDR2: LGHNA, YSLEER. CDR3 length equals 17 residues. The CDR3 region is CASSQDLRTGITDTQYF. The CDR3 DNA is TGCGCCAGCAGCCAAGATCTTAGGACAGGGATCACAGATACGCAGTATTTT.

The CDR3 here is CATSRERAFTYEQYF. CDR3 coding DNA: TGTGCCACCAGCAGAGAACGGGCATTCACCTACGAGCAGTACTTC. The gene calls are TRBV15 and TRBJ2-7; D not certain. The V gene's germline CDR1 is LNHNV and CDR2 YYDKDF (reference sequence). The CDR3 covers 15 residues. V lost 0 bases and J lost 2, with 11 bases in between. The variable domain in full, with the rest retrieved from reference TRBV15 and TRBJ2-7, is DAMVIQNPRYQVTQFGKPVTLSCSQTLNHNVMYWYQQKSSQAPKLLFHYYDKDFNNEADTPDNFQSRRPNTSFCFLDIRSPGLGDTAMYLCATSRERAFTYEQYFGPGTRLTVT.

The chain has TRBV2 and TRBJ1-5; D perhaps matches TRBD1 (6 bases). Trimming took 6 bases from V and 6 from J, leaving 18 bases between them. The CDR3 consists of 15 residues. Germline-derived CDR1 and CDR2 are SNHLY and FYNNEI. The CDR3: CASRSQGAPLQPQHF. The CDR3 nucleotides are TGTGCCAGCAGGTCACAGGGAGCACCGCTTCAGCCCCAGCATTTT.

The chain links TRBV24-1 to TRBJ2-7; 7 bases map to TRBD2. CDR1 and CDR2 from the germline V gene are KGHDR and SFDVKD. V was pared by 7 bases and J by 2 bases, with 4 bases of the junction left unmatched. CDR3 length: 13 residues. The CDR3 loop reads CATRTSQTYEQYF. The CDR3, as DNA: TGTGCCACCAGGACTAGCCAGACCTACGAGCAGTACTTC.

This clone was seen only once. This rearrangement joins TRBV7-9 to TRBJ2-5, with 7 bases that match TRBD1. The J segment lost 5 bases and the V segment lost 5 bases, leaving 11 bases of the junction unmatched. Germline V lookup: CDR1 SEHNR, CDR2 FQNEAQ (reference sequence). The CDR3 contains 15 residues. The CDR3 region is CASSAMGQIKETQYF. The CDR3 DNA follows: TGTGCCAGCAGCGCTATGGGACAGATCAAGGAGACCCAGTACTTC.

In regard to this clone: One junction end disagrees with the germline gene, perhaps due to a read error. V gene TRBV5-4 combines with J gene TRBJ2-3; 8 bases align to TRBD2. CDR1 and CDR2 (germline): SGHNT, YYREEE (reference sequence). This CDR3 comprises 16 residues. The CDR3: CASSPVAGITGDTQYF. The DNA for the CDR3 is TGTGCTAGCAGCCCCGTAGCGGGGATAACCGGAGATACGCAGTATTTT.

The CDR3 here is CASSLAGETVIGGYGYTF. The CDR3 nucleotides are TGTGCCAGCAGCTTAGCCGGCGAAACGGTTATAGGCGGCTATGGCTACACCTTC. The chain couples TRBV7-9 to TRBJ1-2; D is unresolved. The CDR3 sequence is 18 residues long. Germline V lookup: CDR1 SEHNR, CDR2 FQNEAQ (reference sequence). Trimming took off 0 bases at V and 4 bases at J, with 21 bases between the two ends.

The chain employs TRBV12-3 or TRBV12-4 and TRBJ1-2, with no clear D. This CDR3 has 12 residues. V shed 6 bases and J shed 1 base, with 6 bases lying between them. DNA of the CDR3: TGTGCCAGCAGCCCGGGTAACTATGGCTACACCTTC. Translating gives CASSPGNYGYTF.

The chain joins TRBV19 to TRBJ1-1; D gene uncertain. The germline gives CDR1 LNHDA, CDR2 SQIVND (reference sequence). With 6 bases removed from V and 3 bases from J, the gap between germline ends came to 11 bases. The CDR3 is 13 amino acids. The CDR3 here is CASSKNVDTEAFF. The CDR3 DNA reads as TGTGCCAGTAGCAAAAACGTGGACACTGAAGCTTTCTTT.

The V call is TRBV25-1, the J call TRBJ1-2, with TRBD1 as a possible D gene (6 bases). The CDR3 covers 17 residues. Germline CDR1 is MGHDK and CDR2 is SYGVNS. Trimming left V 4 bases short and J 5 bases short, with 23 bases between. This CDR3 is CASSGVVSGTPAYGYTF. CDR3 bases: TGTGCCAGCAGTGGCGTCGTCTCCGGGACACCGGCATATGGCTACACCTTC.

This chain joins TRBV7-9 and TRBJ1-1; no clear D. Trimming shortened V by 5 bases and J by 4 bases, and 11 bases separated the two germline ends. The CDR3 has 13 amino acids. CDR1 SEHNR and CDR2 FQNEAQ come from the germline V gene (reference sequence). CDR3 residues: CASSPEVGTEAFF. Written as DNA, the CDR3 is TGTGCCAGCAGCCCAGAAGTAGGCACTGAAGCTTTCTTT.

The gene calls are TRBV11-3 and TRBJ1-2, with D uncertain. Trimming cost V 0 bases and J 4 bases, with 6 bases left between them. Per the germline V gene, CDR1 is SGHNT and CDR2 is YENEEA. The CDR3 is 13 amino acids. CDR3 nucleotide sequence: TGTGCCAGCAGCTTAGACAGCTTCTATGGCTACACCTTC. Its protein product is CASSLDSFYGYTF.

V gene TRBV5-1 combines with J gene TRBJ2-7; TRBD1 matches at 7 bases. The CDR3 is 13 residues long. With V trimmed by 3 bases and J by 7 bases, 7 bases remained unmatched. Germline CDR1 SGHRS, CDR2 YFSETQ. This CDR3 is CASSSRTGREQYF. CDR3 nucleotides: TGCGCCAGCAGCTCCCGGACAGGAAGGGAGCAGTACTTC.

V gene TRBV6-2 or TRBV6-3 combines with J gene TRBJ2-1; no definite D call. The germline V and J ends were trimmed by 0 bases and 6 bases, with 9 bases remaining between them. This CDR3 contains 14 residues. In germline, CDR1 is MNHEY, CDR2 SVGEGT. The DNA for the CDR3 is TGTGCCAGCAGTTACTCCGTCGAAGGCAATGAGCAGTTCTTC. Translated: CASSYSVEGNEQFF.

The rearrangement links TRBV5-6 to TRBJ1-2; D might be TRBD1 (6 bases). Trimming took 4 bases from V and 5 from J, leaving 18 bases between them. Per the germline V gene, CDR1 is SGHDT and CDR2 is YYEEEE. The CDR3 runs 15 residues. The CDR3 is CASSPTTGRGYGYTF. CDR3 DNA: TGTGCCAGCAGCCCTACGACAGGAAGAGGGTATGGCTACACCTTC. The full variable domain, rest sourced from reference TRBV5-6 and TRBJ1-2, is DAGVTQSPTHLIKTRGQQVTLRCSPKSGHDTVSWYQQALGQGPQFIFQYYEEEERQRGNFPDRFSGHQFPNYSSELNVNALLLGDSALYLCASSPTTGRGYGYTFGSGTRLTVV.

This chain joins TRBV7-9 and TRBJ2-7; possibly TRBD2 for D (5 bases). CDR1 is SEHNR, CDR2 FQNEAQ, per germline (reference sequence). CDR3 length: 12 amino acids. V was trimmed by 3 bases and J by 5 bases, leaving 8 bases between them. The CDR3 DNA is TGTGCCAGCAGCTTTACTAGGAACGAGCAGTACTTC. The encoded protein is CASSFTRNEQYF.

This chain connects TRBV6-5 to TRBJ2-3; tentatively, D is TRBD1 or TRBD2 (9 bases each). The CDR3 is 15 residues long. CDR1 and CDR2 from the germline V gene are MNHEY and SVGAGI. The V end was cut by 11 bases, the J end by 5 bases, with 23 bases between. CDR3 residues: CAAGGDRVDGDTQYF. In nucleotides, the CDR3 is TGTGCCGCGGGGGGGGACAGGGTTGACGGAGATACGCAGTATTTT.

The rearrangement uses TRBV7-9 and TRBJ2-2, with 12 bases aligning to TRBD2. CDR3 length: 14 amino acids. The germline CDR1 and CDR2 sequences are SEHNR and FQNEAQ (reference sequence). V gave up 5 bases and J gave up 6 bases; unmatched junction bases: 1. Written as DNA, the CDR3 is TGTGCCAGCAGCAGACTAGCGGGAGCCGGGGAGCTGTTTTTT. Its translation is CASSRLAGAGELFF.